Sequencing of this T cell receptor (beta chain) was carried out in a study of post-analysis software for immune sequencing data. General study points: Controls showed lower frequencies than patients for 4 or 5 TRBV segments, and TRBV5-6, TRBV5-1 and TRBV20-1 were among these.

Each TCR beta cDNA library carried unique molecular identifiers. TCRdb re-called the PCR reads with MiXCR, one entry per CDR3 protein. The sample holds approximately 400,000 distinct CDR3 sequences, 30% to 45% seen once. In its sample, this clonotype was seen a few times. Its antigen is as yet unknown. Trimming cost V 1 base and J 6 bases; bases outside gene matches: 4. The CDR3 extends over 16 amino acids. Germline-derived CDR1 and CDR2 are SGHTA and FQGTGA. The sequence was collected from a girl aged 10 to 17 with multiple sclerosis. The sequencing input was blood. The chain is built from TRBV7-3 and TRBJ2-1; TRBD1 aligns across 12 bases. The DNA of the CDR3 is TGTGCCAGCAGCTTAATGGGACAGGGGGCCTCCAATGAGCAGTTCTTC. Translation: CASSLMGQGASNEQFF.